This TCR beta chain was found in a study of spatial heterogeneity in lung cancer. Study conclusions and caveats: There were more appearances of ubiquitous expanded tumor TCRs in blood at resection than at follow-up.

Noted time point: sample taken at primary tumor resection. In each case, whole RNA from tumor, nontumor lung or frozen PBMC was sequenced unsorted. The donors, fewer than 95 patients with untreated early-stage non-small cell lung cancer, provided the samples. Germline-derived CDR1 and CDR2 are DFQATT and SNEGSKA (reference sequence). The CDR3 sequence is 15 residues long. V was clipped by 6 bases and J by 4 bases; unmatched bases: 13. This clonotype was seen a few times. Its antigen is not known. Each CDR3 protein gets one entry after TCRdb re-called the 5' RACE reads with MiXCR. The repertoire has some 50,000 distinct CDR3 sequences, over 9.5% of them found once; the top ten carry around 42%.

The rearrangement joins TRBV20-1 to TRBJ2-7; 9 nucleotides agree with TRBD1. This sequence was found in a female donor with early-stage non-small cell lung cancer. Sample: PBMCs, taken at surgery. The CDR3 bases are TGCAGTGCAAATCCCACGACAGGGGGAGGGTACGAGCAGTACTTC. Its protein product is CSANPTTGGGYEQYF.